This T cell receptor (beta chain) derives from a study of human T cells and chemical hapten exposure. As for the study in general: The patients were mostly female; they had alopecia areata, totalis or universalis. Regarding the study as a whole: Healthy people's immune response may differ from that of the donors, who had alopecia. DPC sensitization left the count of TCRs above 1 in 1000 unchanged.

This clonotype was counted ten times or more. The antigen is undetermined. The time point denotes: patch test 3, about 24 weeks after DPC sensitization. Treatment reported: therapeutic diphenylcyclopropenone sensitization with weekly scalp DPC. This CDR3 is built from 16 residues. The germline V and J ends were trimmed by 4 bases and 4 bases, with 20 bases remaining between them. CDR1 is SGHRS, CDR2 YFSETQ, per germline. TCRdb recomputed calls from the RACE reads with MiXCR, one row per CDR3 protein. The profile covers just under 60,000 distinct CDR3 sequences, with approximately 13% appearing a single time and roughly 2.6% taken by the ten largest.

The receptor was isolated from a man aged 25-45 years with alopecia areata. Some clones in this sample may be carry-over from other donors' samples. The chain links TRBV5-1 to TRBJ1-1, with D possibly being TRBD1 (5 bases). This specimen was whole blood, taken in connection with sensitization to the hapten diphenylcyclopropenone (DPC). This CDR3 is CASSRIRPPGTTEAFF. CDR3 nucleotide sequence: TGCGCCAGCAGCCGTATTCGCCCTCCAGGGACCACTGAAGCTTTCTTT.